This T cell receptor (beta chain) was retrieved from a study of CD8 T cells in Susac syndrome. Looking at the study overall: Patients with Susac syndrome were therapy-naive, treated with corticosteroids, or treated with intravenous immunoglobulin alone when blood was collected.

Study results and caveats: Peak Susac CD8+ clonal expansion occurred in TEMRA cells and active patients.

Both CD4+ and CD8+ T cells were negatively isolated, and TEMRA cells underwent FACS enrichment. On this clonotype: The antigen is undetermined.

With 0 bases removed from V and 2 bases from J, the gap between germline ends came to 11 bases. Germline V lookup: CDR1 LNHNV, CDR2 YYDKDF (reference sequence). The CDR3 consists of 15 residues. Reverse transcription of roughly 0.5 to 1 ug RNA was performed with random hexamers. TCRdb fed the immunoSEQ multiplex PCR reads into MiXCR, producing one record per CDR3 protein. The sample holds about 100,000 distinct CDR3 sequences; 95% are singletons and the top ten take 0.3%. V gene TRBV15 combines with J gene TRBJ2-7, with D perhaps TRBD2 (5 bases). The sequenced sample was CD8+ T cells from PBMCs. The TCR originated in a human donor with Susac syndrome. DNA for the CDR3: TGTGCCACCAGCAGAGATCGGTACGGGACCTACGAGCAGTACTTC. Translated, it gives CATSRDRYGTYEQYF.